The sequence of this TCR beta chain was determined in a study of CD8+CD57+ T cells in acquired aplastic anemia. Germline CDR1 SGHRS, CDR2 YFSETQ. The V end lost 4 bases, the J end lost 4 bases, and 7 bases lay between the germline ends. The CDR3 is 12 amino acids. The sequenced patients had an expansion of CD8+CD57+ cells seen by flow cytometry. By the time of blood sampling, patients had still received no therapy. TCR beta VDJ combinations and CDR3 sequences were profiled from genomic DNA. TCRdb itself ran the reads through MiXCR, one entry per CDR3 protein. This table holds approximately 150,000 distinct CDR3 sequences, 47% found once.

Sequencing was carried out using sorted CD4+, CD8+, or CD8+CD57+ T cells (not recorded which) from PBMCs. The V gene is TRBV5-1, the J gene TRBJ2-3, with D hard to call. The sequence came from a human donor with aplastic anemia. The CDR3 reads CASSPAPDTQYF. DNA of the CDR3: TGCGCCAGCAGCCCAGCCCCAGATACGCAGTATTTT.